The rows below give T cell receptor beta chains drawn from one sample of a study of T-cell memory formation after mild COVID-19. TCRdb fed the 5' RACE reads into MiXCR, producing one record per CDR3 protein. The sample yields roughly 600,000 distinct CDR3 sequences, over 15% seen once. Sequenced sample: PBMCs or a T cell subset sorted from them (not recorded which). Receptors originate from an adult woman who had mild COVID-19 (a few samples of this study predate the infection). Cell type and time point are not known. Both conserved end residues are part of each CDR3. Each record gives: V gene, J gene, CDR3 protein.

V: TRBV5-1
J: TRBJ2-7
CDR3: CASSLTSAGYEQYF

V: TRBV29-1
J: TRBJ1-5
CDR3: CSVGEGWDNQPQHF

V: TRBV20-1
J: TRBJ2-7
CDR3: CSAAPASHEQYF

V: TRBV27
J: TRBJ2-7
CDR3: CASSLNTGAYEQYF

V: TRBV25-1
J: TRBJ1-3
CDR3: CASSETGNTIYF

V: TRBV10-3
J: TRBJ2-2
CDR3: CAIKVSVGSNTGELFF

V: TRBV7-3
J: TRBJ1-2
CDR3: CASSPSGPNDRGRVDYGYTF

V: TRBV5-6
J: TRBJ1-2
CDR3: CASSRGTNYGYTF

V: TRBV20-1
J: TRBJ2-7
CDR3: CSARTDDHHYEQYF

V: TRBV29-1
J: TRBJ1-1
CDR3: CSVVYVNTEAFF

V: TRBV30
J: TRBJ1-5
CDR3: CAWSGGVRSNQPQHF

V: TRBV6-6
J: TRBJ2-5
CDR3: CASSYSRGLQETQYF

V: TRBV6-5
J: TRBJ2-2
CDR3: CASRAGTRVTGELFF

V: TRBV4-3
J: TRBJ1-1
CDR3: CASSQERTVNTEAFF

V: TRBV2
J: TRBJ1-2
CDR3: CASSENPGDGYTF

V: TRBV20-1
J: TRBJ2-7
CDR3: CTPTAPYEQYF

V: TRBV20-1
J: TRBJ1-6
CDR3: CSARYRGSYNSPLHF

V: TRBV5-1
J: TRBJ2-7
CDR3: CASSPASFSSYEQYF

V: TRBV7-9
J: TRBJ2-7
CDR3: CASSFRQPYEQYF

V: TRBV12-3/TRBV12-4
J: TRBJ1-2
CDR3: CASSYLTDRGYTF

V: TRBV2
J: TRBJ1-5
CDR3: CASSDQGVQPQHF

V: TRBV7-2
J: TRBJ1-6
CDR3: CASSYESGNSPLHF